This T cell receptor beta chain comes out of a study of CD8 T cells in ankylosing spondylitis. Trimming shortened V by 2 bases and J by 6 bases, and 9 bases separated the two germline ends. This CDR3 has 13 amino acids. Germline V gene sequence: CDR1 SGHTA, CDR2 FQGNSA. With molecular barcodes, quantitative 5'-RACE was used to make the TCR beta libraries. TCRdb re-called the 5' RACE reads with MiXCR, one entry per CDR3 protein. This table has about 36,000 distinct CDR3 sequences, roughly 12% appearing once. This clonotype was counted between two and nine times. Antigen specificity is unknown. Findings and caveats of the study: Significantly higher representation of disease-linked clones was reported for matched ankylosing spondylitis synovial fluid. A TCR beta motif made of eight highly homologous variants seemed typical of ankylosing spondylitis blood.

The receptor was isolated from a male donor with ankylosing spondylitis. Specimen: synovial fluid, either unsorted or a sorted T cell fraction (not recorded which). The chain recombines TRBV7-2 with TRBJ2-3; D is ambiguous. CDR3 protein: CASSLPSLDTQYF. Here the CDR3 DNA reads TGTGCCAGCAGCTTACCTAGTCTTGATACGCAGTATTTT.